This T cell receptor (beta chain) was sequenced in a study of identical twins. The V and J ends lost 2 bases and 4 bases respectively, with 14 bases between them. Germline lookup yields CDR1 SGHRS and CDR2 YFSETQ. The CDR3 extends over 15 amino acids. The sample holds a few counts of this clonotype. Its antigen is unknown. cDNA molecules carried unique molecular identifiers, and template switching added a universal primer site. TCRdb reprocessed the 5' RACE reads via MiXCR and lists one record per CDR3 protein. The sample carries 1.5 million or so distinct CDR3 sequences, roughly 35% recorded once. Notes on the study in general: Potential partial confounding of zero-insertion analyses by invariant MAIT and iNKT cells was noted.

V and J are TRBV5-1 and TRBJ2-3; a weak D match, TRBD2 (6 bases). This TCR was recovered from a newborn girl in good health. Sequencing was carried out using cord blood. The CDR3 protein is CASSFRAEGADTQYF. Here the CDR3 DNA reads TGCGCCAGCAGCTTTCGCGCGGAGGGCGCAGATACGCAGTATTTT.